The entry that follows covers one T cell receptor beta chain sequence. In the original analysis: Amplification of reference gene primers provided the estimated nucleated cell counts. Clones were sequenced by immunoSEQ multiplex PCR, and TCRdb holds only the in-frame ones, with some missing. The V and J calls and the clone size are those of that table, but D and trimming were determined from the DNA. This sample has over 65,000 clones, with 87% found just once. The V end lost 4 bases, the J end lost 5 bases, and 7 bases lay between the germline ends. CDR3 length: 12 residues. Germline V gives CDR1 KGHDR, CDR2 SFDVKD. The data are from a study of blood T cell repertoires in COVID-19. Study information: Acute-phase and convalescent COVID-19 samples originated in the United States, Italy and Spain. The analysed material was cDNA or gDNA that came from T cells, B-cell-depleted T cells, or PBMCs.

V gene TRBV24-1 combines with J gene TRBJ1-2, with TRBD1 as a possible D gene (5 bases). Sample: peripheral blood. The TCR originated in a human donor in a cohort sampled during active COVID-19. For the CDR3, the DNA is TGTGCCACCAGTGAGGGGGGTTATGGCTACACCTTC. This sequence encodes CATSEGGYGYTF.